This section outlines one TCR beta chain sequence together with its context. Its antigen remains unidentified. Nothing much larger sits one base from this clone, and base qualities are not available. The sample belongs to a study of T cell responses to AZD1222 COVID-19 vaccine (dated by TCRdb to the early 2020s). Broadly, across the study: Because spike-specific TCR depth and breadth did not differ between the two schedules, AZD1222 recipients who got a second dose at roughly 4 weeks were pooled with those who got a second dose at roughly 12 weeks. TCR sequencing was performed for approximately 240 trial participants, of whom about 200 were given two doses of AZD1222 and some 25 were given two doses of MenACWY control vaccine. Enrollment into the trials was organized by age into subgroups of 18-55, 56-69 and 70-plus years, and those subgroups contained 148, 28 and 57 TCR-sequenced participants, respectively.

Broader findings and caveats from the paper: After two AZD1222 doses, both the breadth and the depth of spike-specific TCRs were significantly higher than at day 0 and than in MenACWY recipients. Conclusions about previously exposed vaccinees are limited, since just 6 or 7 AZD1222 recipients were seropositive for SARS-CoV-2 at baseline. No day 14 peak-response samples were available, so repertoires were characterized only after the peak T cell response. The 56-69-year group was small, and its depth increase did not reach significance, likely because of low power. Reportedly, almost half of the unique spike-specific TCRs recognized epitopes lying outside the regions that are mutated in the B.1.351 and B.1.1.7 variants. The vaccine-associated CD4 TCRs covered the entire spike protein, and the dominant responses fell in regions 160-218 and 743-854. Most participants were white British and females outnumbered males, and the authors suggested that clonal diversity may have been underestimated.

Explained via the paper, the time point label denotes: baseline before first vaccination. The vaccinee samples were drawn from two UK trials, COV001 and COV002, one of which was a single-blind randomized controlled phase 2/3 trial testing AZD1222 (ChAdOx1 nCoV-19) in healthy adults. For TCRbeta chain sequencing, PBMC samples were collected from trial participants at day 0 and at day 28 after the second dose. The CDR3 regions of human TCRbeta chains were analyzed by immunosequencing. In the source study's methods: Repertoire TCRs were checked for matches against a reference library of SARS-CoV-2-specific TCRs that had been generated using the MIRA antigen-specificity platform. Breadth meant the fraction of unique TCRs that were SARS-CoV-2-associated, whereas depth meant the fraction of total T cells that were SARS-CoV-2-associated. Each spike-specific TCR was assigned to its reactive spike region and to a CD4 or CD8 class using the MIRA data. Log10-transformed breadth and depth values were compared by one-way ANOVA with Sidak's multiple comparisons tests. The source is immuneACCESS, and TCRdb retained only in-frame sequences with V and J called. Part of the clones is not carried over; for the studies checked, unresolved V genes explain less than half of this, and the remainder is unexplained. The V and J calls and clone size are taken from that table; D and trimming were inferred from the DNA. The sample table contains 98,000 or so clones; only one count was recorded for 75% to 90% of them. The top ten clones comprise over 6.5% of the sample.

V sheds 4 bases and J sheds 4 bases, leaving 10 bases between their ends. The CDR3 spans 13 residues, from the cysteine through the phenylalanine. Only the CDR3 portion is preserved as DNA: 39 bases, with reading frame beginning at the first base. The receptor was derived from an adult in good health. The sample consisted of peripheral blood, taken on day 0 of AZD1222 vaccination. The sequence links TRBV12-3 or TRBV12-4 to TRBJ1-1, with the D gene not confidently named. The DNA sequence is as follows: TGTGCCAGCAGTTGGAGTCGAAGCACTGAAGCTTTCTTT. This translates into CASSWSRSTEAFF.